This passage covers 27 T cell receptor beta chains from one sample sequenced in a study of tumor-infiltrating lymphocytes in primary liver carcinoma. In addition to blood RNA drawn from unsorted whole blood, germline DNA was extracted. A primer in the constant region served to generate TCR beta cDNA from approximately 500 ng of total RNA. Investigators got TCR beta libraries out of three nested multiplex PCR rounds, done with slightly modified ARM-PCR. The study ran its first two PCR rounds for nine to eleven cycles each, using TRBV1-TRBV30 forward primers and a C-beta reverse primer. In TCRdb, the multiplex PCR reads were re-called with MiXCR into one record per CDR3 protein. The sample lists 300,000 to 400,000 distinct CDR3 sequences, 50% to 70% occurring once. Sequencing was done on a sample of peripheral blood. The receptors derive from a man aged 40-50 years with primary liver carcinoma and hepatitis B virus infection.

For this clonotype: A junction end diverges from the germline sequence, so it may reflect a read error. This chain uses TRBV5-5 with TRBJ1-1; 9 bases align to TRBD1. The CDR3 runs 16 residues. Germline V CDR1 and CDR2: SGHKS, YYEKEE (reference sequence). CDR3 coding DNA: TGTGTCAGCAGCTTGGGGGACAGGGTTTTTTCGGCTGAAGCTTTCTTT. This codes for CVSSLGDRVFSAEAFF.

Note on this clonotype: This may be a read error, as it is one base from a much larger clone. V is TRBV5-5 and J is TRBJ2-5, with D unresolved. Germline-derived CDR1 and CDR2 are SGHKS and YYEKEE (reference sequence). V was trimmed by 1 base and J by 13 bases, leaving 14 bases between them. This CDR3 is built from 12 residues. The CDR3 DNA reads TGTGCCAGCAGCTTGCTGGGTGGGCCCCGGTACTTC. As protein: CASSLLGGPRYF.

Worth noting for this clonotype: This may stem from a read error, because a much larger clone lies one nucleotide away. The V call is TRBV29-1, the J call TRBJ1-3; D might be TRBD1 (6 bases). Germline V gives CDR1 SQVTM, CDR2 ANQGSEA. The CDR3 is 15 residues long. V lost 7 bases to trimming and J lost 4 bases, with 20 bases between them. DNA of the CDR3: TGCAGCGCAGAGGATCCAGGGGCTTGGGGAAACACCATATATTTT. It yields the protein CSAEDPGAWGNTIYF.

As to this clonotype: At one of its ends the junction is not consistent with the germline gene, which may arise from a read error. The chain has TRBV4-2 and TRBJ2-3; D unresolved. This CDR3 has 13 residues. From germline, CDR1 is LGHNA and CDR2 YNFKEQ. The CDR3 spells CASSQESLDMQYF. For the CDR3, the DNA is TGTGCCAGCAGCCAAGAGAGCCTAGATATGCAGTATTTT.

Regarding this clonotype: With a much larger clone just one base away, this may be a read error. The chain recombines TRBV4-1 with TRBJ2-1; D is uncertain. Germline CDR1 and CDR2: MGHRA and YSYEKL. The CDR3 extends over 15 amino acids. DNA of the CDR3: TGCGCCAACAGCCAAGAATCGGTTAGACTGAATGAGCAGTTCTTC. Its translation: CANSQESVRLNEQFF.

The chain employs TRBV30 and TRBJ2-1; 9 nucleotides agree with TRBD2. The CDR3 runs 15 residues. After removal of 3 bases from V and 6 bases from J, the junction contained 9 bases not matched to a gene. Germline-derived CDR1 and CDR2 are GTSNPN and SVGIG (reference sequence). The CDR3 spells CAWRRHSGRGNEQFF. The CDR3 DNA reads TGTGCCTGGAGGAGACATAGCGGGAGAGGCAATGAGCAGTTCTTC. The full variable domain, rest sourced from reference TRBV30 and TRBJ2-1, is SQTIHQWPATLVQPVGSPLSLECTVEGTSNPNLYWYRQAAGRGLQLLFYSVGIGQISSEVPQNLSASRPQDRQFILSSKKLLLSDSGFYLCAWRRHSGRGNEQFFGPGTRLTVL.

About this clonotype: The junction and the germline gene differ at one end; a read error may be behind it. The chain is built from TRBV28 and TRBJ2-1, with 9 bases aligning to TRBD1. Per germline, CDR1 MDHEN and CDR2 SYDVKM. This CDR3 is 15 amino acids long. The CDR3 loop is CTSTTGTGFYNEQFF. The CDR3 DNA reads as TGTACCAGCACGACCGGGACAGGGTTCTACAATGAGCAGTTCTTC. Variable domain in full (rest from reference TRBV28 and TRBJ2-1): DVKVTQSSRYLVKRTGEKVFLECVQDMDHENMFWYRQDPGLGLRLIYFSYDVKMKEKGDIPEGYSVSREKKERFSLILESASTNQTSMYLCTSTTGTGFYNEQFFGPGTRLTVL.

Note on this clonotype: This clone may be a read error of a much larger clone one base away. CDR3 protein: CASSPDTDRVREKLFF. CDR3 nucleotides: TGCGCCAGCAGCCCCGATACCGACAGGGTCCGTGAAAAACTGTTTTTT. The rearrangement uses TRBV5-1 and TRBJ1-4; 7 nucleotides align to TRBD1. The CDR3 runs to 16 residues. The germline V gene encodes CDR1 SGHRS and CDR2 YFSETQ. V shed 4 bases, J shed 7 bases, and the junction held 13 bases outside the gene matches.

This clonotype was recorded a few times. This may come from a read error, since a much larger clone is one base off. The chain employs TRBV13 and TRBJ2-6; no clear D gene. V lost 5 bases, J lost 1 base, and 9 bases lay in between. Germline V CDR1 and CDR2: PRHDT, FYEKMQ (reference sequence). This CDR3 is 15 amino acids long. Here the CDR3 reads CASSLCGSGANVLTF. The CDR3 DNA reads TGTGCCAGCAGCCTTTGTGGGTCTGGGGCCAACGTCCTGACTTTC.

Notes on this clonotype: At one boundary the junction diverges from the germline segment, which might be a read error. The chain employs TRBV12-3 or TRBV12-4 and TRBJ1-5; D ambiguous. This CDR3 is built from 16 residues. The CDR3 region is CAGSLNPAGGNQPQHF. CDR3 sequence (DNA): TGTGCCGGCAGTTTAAACCCGGCGGGAGGCAATCAGCCCCAGCATTTT.

This clonotype showed up just a few times. A read error may explain this, as a much larger clone is one base away. The chain uses TRBV29-1 and TRBJ2-7, with D perhaps TRBD2 (6 bases). CDR3 length: 11 residues. Germline values: CDR1 SQVTM, CDR2 ANQGSEA. The V gene lost 7 bases and the J gene lost 6 bases, with 13 bases spanning the gap. CDR3 DNA: TGCAGCGCCGAACTAGCAGGCGAGCAGTACTTC. Its translation: CSAELAGEQYF.

As concerns this clonotype: A much larger clone differs by one base, so this may be a read error. This chain connects TRBV6-6 to TRBJ1-3; possibly TRBD1 for D (5 bases). V was cut by 5 bases and J by 6 bases, with 17 bases left in between. CDR1 is MNHNY and CDR2 is SVGAGI in the germline V gene (reference sequence). CDR3 length: 15 amino acids. Here the CDR3 DNA reads TGTGCCAGCAGTACCCCCCGGGACGGCGAAAACACCATATATTTT. It codes for CASSTPRDGENTIYF.

This clonotype was counted once. Possible read error: a much larger clone is one base away. This chain uses TRBV6-2 or TRBV6-3 with TRBJ1-1; D is unclear. This CDR3 is 13 amino acids long. The germline V gene encodes CDR1 MNHEY and CDR2 SVGEGT. The V end lost 6 bases, the J end lost 5 bases, and 13 bases lay between the germline ends. In nucleotides, the CDR3 is TGTGCCAGCAGCCCGAATTTGTGGACTGAAGCTTTCTTT. It yields the protein CASSPNLWTEAFF.

This clonotype was seen more than once but under ten times. This sequence may be a read error, since a much larger clone differs from it by one base. The chain carries TRBV6-6 and TRBJ1-4; possibly TRBD1 for D (6 bases). The CDR3 contains 12 residues. Germline V lookup: CDR1 MNHNY, CDR2 SVGAGI (reference sequence). Here the CDR3 DNA reads TGTACCAGCAGTTACTCGATGGGGGGCTCGTTTTTT. Translating it yields CTSSYSMGGSFF.

This clonotype was observed once. This clone may be a read error of a much larger clone one base away. The genes are TRBV12-3 or TRBV12-4 and TRBJ2-1; 7 bases align to TRBD1. This CDR3 has 13 amino acids. After removal of 7 bases from V and 8 bases from J, the junction contained 8 bases not matched to a gene. DNA of the CDR3: TGTGCCAGCAACTTACAGGGGACACATGAGCAGTTCTTC. This translates into CASNLQGTHEQFF.

V is TRBV6-1 and J is TRBJ1-1; the D is unclear. Per the germline V gene, CDR1 is MNHNS and CDR2 is SASEGT. With 7 bases removed from V and 2 bases from J, the gap between germline ends came to 11 bases. CDR3 length: 13 amino acids. The DNA of the CDR3 is TGTGCCAGCATGGAGACGGTTAACACTGAAGCTTTCTTT. Protein: CASMETVNTEAFF.

A remark on this clonotype: This clone may be a read error of a much larger clone one base away. V usage is TRBV30 and J usage is TRBJ1-4, with D possibly TRBD1 on 5 matching bases. The germline V gene encodes CDR1 GTSNPN and CDR2 SVGIG (reference sequence). The CDR3 totals 14 residues. V gave up 4 bases and J gave up 5 bases, with 14 bases separating them. CDR3 sequence: CAWNVGRENEKLFF. CDR3 in DNA: TGTGCCTGGAATGTCGGCAGGGAGAATGAAAAACTGTTTTTT.

In this sample, this clonotype turned up many times. This chain connects TRBV6-1 to TRBJ2-5; no reliable D call. The CDR3 length is 11 residues. Trimming stripped 6 bases from V and 3 bases from J, with 5 bases between. Germline CDR1 reads MNHNS; CDR2 reads SASEGT. CDR3 DNA sequence: TGTGCCAGCAGCGTAAAAGAGACCCAGTACTTC. Amino acids: CASSVKETQYF.

A note on this clonotype: It may be a read error: a sequence one base away is much more abundant. This chain joins TRBV4-1 and TRBJ1-5; TRBD1 is a possible D gene (6 bases). The germline CDR1 and CDR2 sequences are MGHRA and YSYEKL. The CDR3 spans 14 residues. In nucleotides, the CDR3 is TGCGCCAGCAGCCCGTCCCGGGACACTCAGCCCCAGAATTTT. It yields the protein CASSPSRDTQPQNF.

As concerns this clonotype: One end of the junction does not line up with germline, which may come from a read error. The V call is TRBV11-2, the J call TRBJ2-2; 9 bases line up with TRBD2. Germline V gene lookup returns CDR1 SGHAT and CDR2 FQNNGV. CDR3 length: 17 residues. This chain's CDR3 is CANSLVQEREDTRGLFF. CDR3 in DNA: TGTGCCAACAGCTTAGTTCAGGAGCGGGAGGACACCAGGGGGCTGTTTTTT.

About this clonotype: The junction differs from germline at one of its ends, possibly a read error. This chain links TRBV4-3 with TRBJ2-1; the match to TRBD2 covers 10 bases. Germline lookup yields CDR1 LGHNA and CDR2 YSLEER. The length of the CDR3 is 15 residues. The CDR3 spells CASSQGTSAYNEQSF. As DNA, the CDR3 is TGCGCCAGCAGCCAGGGGACTAGCGCCTACAATGAACAGTCCTTC.

This clonotype has just a few counts. The chain carries TRBV11-2 and TRBJ2-1; TRBD2 matches at 8 bases. The germline V gene has CDR1 SGHAT and CDR2 FQNNGV. The V segment lost 1 base and the J segment 7 bases; nucleotides outside the gene matches: 9. This CDR3 contains 16 residues. The CDR3 is CASSLVAGTRTNEQFF. The CDR3 DNA follows: TGTGCCAGCAGCTTAGTGGCCGGGACTAGAACGAATGAGCAGTTCTTC.

Concerning this clonotype itself: A much larger clone lies a single base off, so this may be a read error. V gene TRBV6-2 or TRBV6-3 combines with J gene TRBJ1-5; 9 bases map to TRBD1. The length of the CDR3 is 17 residues. Germline CDR1 and CDR2: MNHEY and SVGEGT. The CDR3 protein is CANSYRTGDWANQPQHF. The CDR3 DNA reads as TGTGCCAACAGTTACCGGACAGGGGATTGGGCCAATCAGCCCCAGCATTTT.

The chain combines TRBV12-3 or TRBV12-4 with TRBJ1-1; weak D call: TRBD1 (5 bases). This CDR3 region has 14 residues. Trimming stripped 3 bases from V and 4 bases from J, with 12 bases between. CDR3 amino acids: CASSFGGGGTEAFF. CDR3 bases: TGTGCCAGCAGTTTTGGTGGGGGGGGCACTGAAGCTTTCTTT.

On this clonotype itself: One end of the junction varies from germline; a read error may be responsible. The V call is TRBV5-1, the J call TRBJ2-7; D could derive from TRBD1 or TRBD2 (6 bases each). CDR1 and CDR2 from the germline V gene are SGHRS and YFSETQ. This CDR3 has 16 residues. The CDR3 bases are TGCGCCAACAGCCTATTTGAGGGGGGTTTCTCCTACGAGCAGTACTTC. Amino acids: CANSLFEGGFSYEQYF.

This clonotype was seen once. V usage is TRBV11-2 and J usage is TRBJ2-3; D tentatively reads TRBD1 or TRBD2 (5 bases each). V was trimmed by 8 bases and J by 6 bases, leaving 15 bases between them. The CDR3 covers 13 residues. Germline CDR1 reads SGHAT; CDR2 reads FQNNGV. CDR3 sequence: CASWDQLTDTQYF. The CDR3 bases are TGTGCCAGCTGGGACCAACTCACGGATACGCAGTATTTT.

With respect to this clonotype: The final CDR3 position lacks the conserved phenylalanine or tryptophan, pointing to a likely read error. V usage is TRBV10-3 and J usage is TRBJ2-5; 9 nucleotides align to TRBD2. The CDR3 is 15 amino acids. V shed 0 bases, J shed 4 bases, and the junction held 3 bases outside the gene matches. Germline CDR1 is ENHRY and CDR2 is SYGVKD. The CDR3 sequence is CAISESELAGETQYL. The CDR3 nucleotides are TGTGCCATCAGTGAGTCGGAACTAGCGGGAGAGACCCAGTACCTC.